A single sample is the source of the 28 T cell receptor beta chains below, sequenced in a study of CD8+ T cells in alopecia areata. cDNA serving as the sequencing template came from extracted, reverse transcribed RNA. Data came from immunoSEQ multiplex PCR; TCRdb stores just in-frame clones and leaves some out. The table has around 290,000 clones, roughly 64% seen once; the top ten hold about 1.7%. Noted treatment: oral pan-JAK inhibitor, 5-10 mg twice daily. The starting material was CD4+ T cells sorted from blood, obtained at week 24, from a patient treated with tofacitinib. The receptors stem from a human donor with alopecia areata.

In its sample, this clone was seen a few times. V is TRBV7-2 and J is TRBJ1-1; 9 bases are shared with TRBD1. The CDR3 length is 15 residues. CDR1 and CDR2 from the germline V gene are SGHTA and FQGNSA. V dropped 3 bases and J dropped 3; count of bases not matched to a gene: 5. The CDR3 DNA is TGTGCCAGCAGCTTCCGACAGGGGGGGGACACTGAAGCTTTCTTT. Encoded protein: CASSFRQGGDTEAFF. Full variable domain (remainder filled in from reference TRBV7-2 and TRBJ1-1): GAGVSQSPSNKVTEKGKDVELRCDPISGHTALYWYRQSLGQGLEFLIYFQGNSAPDKSGLPSDRFSAERTGGSVSTLTIQRTQQEDSAVYLCASSFRQGGDTEAFFGQGTRLTVV.

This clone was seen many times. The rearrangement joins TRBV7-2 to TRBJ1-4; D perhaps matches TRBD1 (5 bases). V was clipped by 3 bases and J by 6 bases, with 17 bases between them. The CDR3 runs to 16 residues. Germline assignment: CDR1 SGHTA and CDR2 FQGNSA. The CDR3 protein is CASSFTRDLGDEKLFF. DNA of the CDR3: TGTGCCAGCAGCTTCACCCGGGATCTAGGGGATGAAAAACTGTTTTTT.

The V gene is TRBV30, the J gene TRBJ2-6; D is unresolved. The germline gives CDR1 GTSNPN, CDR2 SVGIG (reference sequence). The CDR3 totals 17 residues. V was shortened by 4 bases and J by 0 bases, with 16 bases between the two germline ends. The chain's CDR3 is CAWKHDRLISGANVLTF. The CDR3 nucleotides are TGTGCCTGGAAACATGACCGACTCATCTCTGGGGCCAACGTCCTGACTTTC.

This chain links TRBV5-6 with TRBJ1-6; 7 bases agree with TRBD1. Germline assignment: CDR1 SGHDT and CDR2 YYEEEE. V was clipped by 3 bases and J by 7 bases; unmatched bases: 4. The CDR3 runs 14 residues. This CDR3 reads CASSSRDRNSPLHF. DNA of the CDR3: TGTGCCAGCAGCTCCCGGGACAGAAATTCACCCCTCCACTTT.

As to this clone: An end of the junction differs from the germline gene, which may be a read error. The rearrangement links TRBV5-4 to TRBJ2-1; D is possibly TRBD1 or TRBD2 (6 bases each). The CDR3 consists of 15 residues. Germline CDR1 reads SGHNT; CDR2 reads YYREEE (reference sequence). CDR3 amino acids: CASSLGIGGHNEQFF. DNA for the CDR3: TGCGCCAGCAGCCTAGGTATAGGGGGGCACAATGAGCAGTTCTTC. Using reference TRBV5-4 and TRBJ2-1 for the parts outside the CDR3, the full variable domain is ETGVTQSPTHLIKTRGQQVTLRCSSQSGHNTVSWYQQALGQGPQFIFQYYREEENGRGNFPPRFSGLQFPNYSSELNVNALELDDSALYLCASSLGIGGHNEQFFGPGTRLTVL.

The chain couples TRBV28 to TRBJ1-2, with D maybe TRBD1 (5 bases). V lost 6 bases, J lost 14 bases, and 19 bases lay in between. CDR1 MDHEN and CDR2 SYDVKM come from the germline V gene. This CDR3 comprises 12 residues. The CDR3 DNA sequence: TGTGCCAGCAGCCGAAAGGGACTGCTCATAACCTTC. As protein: CASSRKGLLITF.

As DNA, the CDR3 is TGCAGCGTTGAAAGGGGACAGGGGGGAGGAGAGCAGTACTTC. Its protein is CSVERGQGGGEQYF. The V gene is TRBV29-1, the J gene TRBJ2-7; 11 bases line up with TRBD1. CDR3 length: 14 residues. From germline, CDR1 is SQVTM and CDR2 ANQGSEA. V lost 2 bases and J lost 7; bases outside the gene matches: 7.

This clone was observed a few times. Here the CDR3 DNA reads TGCAGCGTTGAAGACCGAGGACTGGGAGAGACCCAGTACTTC. Protein: CSVEDRGLGETQYF. V usage is TRBV29-1 and J usage is TRBJ2-5; tentatively, D is TRBD2 (5 bases). V shed 0 bases and J shed 4 bases, with 12 bases lying between them. The CDR3 contains 14 residues. Germline loops: CDR1 SQVTM, CDR2 ANQGSEA.

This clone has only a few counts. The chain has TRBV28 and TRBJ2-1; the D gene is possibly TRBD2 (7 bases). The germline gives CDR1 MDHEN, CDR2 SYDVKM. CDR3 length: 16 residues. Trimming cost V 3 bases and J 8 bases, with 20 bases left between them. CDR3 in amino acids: CASSLVGGLVIDEQFF. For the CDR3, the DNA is TGTGCCAGCAGTTTGGTGGGGGGGCTAGTAATCGATGAGCAGTTCTTC.

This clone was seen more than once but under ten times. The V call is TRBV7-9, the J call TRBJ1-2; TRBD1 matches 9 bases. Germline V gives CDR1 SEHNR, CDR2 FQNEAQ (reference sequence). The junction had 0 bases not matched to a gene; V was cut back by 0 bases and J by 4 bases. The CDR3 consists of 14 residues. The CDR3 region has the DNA TGTGCCAGCAGCTTAGCGACAGGGGGCTATGGCTACACCTTC. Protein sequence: CASSLATGGYGYTF.

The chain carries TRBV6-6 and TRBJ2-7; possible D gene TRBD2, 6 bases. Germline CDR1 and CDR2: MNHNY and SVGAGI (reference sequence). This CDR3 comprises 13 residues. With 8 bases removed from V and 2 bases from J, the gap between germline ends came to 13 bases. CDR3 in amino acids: CASAPGVAYEQYF. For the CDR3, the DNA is TGTGCCAGCGCCCCGGGAGTCGCCTACGAGCAGTACTTC.

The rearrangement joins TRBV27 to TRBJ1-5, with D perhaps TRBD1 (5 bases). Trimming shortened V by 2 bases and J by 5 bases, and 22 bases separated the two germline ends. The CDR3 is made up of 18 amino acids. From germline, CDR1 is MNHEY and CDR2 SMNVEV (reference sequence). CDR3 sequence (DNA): TGTGCCAGCAGTTTACGCCGAACCGTTCAGGGTGGGGATCAGCCCCAGCATTTT. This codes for CASSLRRTVQGGDQPQHF.

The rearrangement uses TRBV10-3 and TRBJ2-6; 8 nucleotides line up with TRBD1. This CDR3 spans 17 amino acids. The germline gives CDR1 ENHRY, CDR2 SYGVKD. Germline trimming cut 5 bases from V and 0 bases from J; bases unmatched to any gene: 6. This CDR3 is CAISTRGLDSGANVLTF. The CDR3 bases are TGTGCCATCAGTACCAGGGGGCTTGACTCTGGGGCCAACGTCCTGACTTTC.

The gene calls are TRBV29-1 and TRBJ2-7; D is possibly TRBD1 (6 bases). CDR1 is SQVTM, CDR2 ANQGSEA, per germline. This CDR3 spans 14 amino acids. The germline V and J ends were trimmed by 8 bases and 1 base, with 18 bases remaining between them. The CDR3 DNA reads TGCAGCCAATACGTGGGGGCTCCTTCCTACGAGCAGTACTTC. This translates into CSQYVGAPSYEQYF.

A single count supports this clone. CDR3 coding DNA: TGCAGTGCCAGCCGGTGGGAGACCCAGTACTTC. Translated: CSASRWETQYF. This chain links TRBV20-1 with TRBJ2-5; D unresolved. CDR1 is DFQATT and CDR2 is SNEGSKA in the germline V gene (reference sequence). With 6 bases removed from V and 5 bases from J, the gap between germline ends came to 10 bases. The CDR3 contains 11 residues.

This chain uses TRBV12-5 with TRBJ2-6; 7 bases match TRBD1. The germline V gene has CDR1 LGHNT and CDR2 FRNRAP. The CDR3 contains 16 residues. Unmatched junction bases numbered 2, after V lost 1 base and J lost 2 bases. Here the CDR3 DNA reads TGTGCTAGTGGTTTGGCTACAGGGGCTGGGGCCAACGTCCTGACTTTC. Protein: CASGLATGAGANVLTF.

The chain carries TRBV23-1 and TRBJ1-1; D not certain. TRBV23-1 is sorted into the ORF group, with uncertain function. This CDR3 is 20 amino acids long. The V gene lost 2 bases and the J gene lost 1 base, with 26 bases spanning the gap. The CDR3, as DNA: TGCGCCAGCAGTCAAATATCACCTCAAAAGGCGACGAGGGAGAACACTGAAGCTTTCTTT. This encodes CASSQISPQKATRENTEAFF.

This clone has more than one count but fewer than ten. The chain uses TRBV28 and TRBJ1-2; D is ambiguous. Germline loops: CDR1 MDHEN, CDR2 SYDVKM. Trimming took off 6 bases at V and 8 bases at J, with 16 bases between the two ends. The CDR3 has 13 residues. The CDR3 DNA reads TGTGCCAGCAGCCTCGGCCGGCAGTCGGGCTACACCTTC. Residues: CASSLGRQSGYTF.

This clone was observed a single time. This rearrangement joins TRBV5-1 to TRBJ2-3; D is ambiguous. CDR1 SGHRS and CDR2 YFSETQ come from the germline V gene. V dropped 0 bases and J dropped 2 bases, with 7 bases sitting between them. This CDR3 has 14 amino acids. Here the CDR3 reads CASSLGRLTDTQYF. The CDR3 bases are TGCGCCAGCAGCTTGGGCAGACTCACAGATACGCAGTATTTT.

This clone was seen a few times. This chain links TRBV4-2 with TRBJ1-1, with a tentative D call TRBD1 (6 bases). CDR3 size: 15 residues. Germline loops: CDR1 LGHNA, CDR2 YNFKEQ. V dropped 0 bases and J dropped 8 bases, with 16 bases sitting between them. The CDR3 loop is CASSQDGKGDIEAFF. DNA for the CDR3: TGTGCCAGCAGCCAAGATGGGAAGGGGGACATCGAAGCTTTCTTT.

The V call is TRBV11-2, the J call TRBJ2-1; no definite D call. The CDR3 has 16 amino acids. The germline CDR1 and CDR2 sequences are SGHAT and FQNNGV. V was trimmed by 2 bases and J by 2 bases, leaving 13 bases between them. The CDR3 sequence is CASSLRLIGAYNEQFF. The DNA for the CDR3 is TGTGCCAGCAGCTTACGCCTAATCGGTGCCTACAATGAGCAGTTCTTC.

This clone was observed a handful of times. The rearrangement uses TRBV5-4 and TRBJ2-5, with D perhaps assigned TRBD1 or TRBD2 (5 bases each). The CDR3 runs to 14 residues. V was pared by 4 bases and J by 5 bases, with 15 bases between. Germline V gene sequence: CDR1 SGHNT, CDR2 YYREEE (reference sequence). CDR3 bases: TGTGCCAGCAGCACCACTCAGGGCGGGGAGACCCAGTACTTC. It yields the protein CASSTTQGGETQYF.

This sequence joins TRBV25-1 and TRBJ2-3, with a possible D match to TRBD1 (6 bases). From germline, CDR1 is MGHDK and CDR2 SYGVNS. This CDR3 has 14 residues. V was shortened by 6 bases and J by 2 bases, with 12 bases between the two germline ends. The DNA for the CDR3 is TGTGCCAGCAGCCGGACAGCGGTCACAGATACGCAGTATTTT. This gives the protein CASSRTAVTDTQYF.

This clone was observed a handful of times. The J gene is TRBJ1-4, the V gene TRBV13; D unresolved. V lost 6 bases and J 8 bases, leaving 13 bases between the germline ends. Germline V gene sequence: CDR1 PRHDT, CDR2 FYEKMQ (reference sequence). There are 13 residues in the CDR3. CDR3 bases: TGTGCCAGCAGTATAAAAAGCGGCGAAAAACTGTTTTTT. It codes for CASSIKSGEKLFF.

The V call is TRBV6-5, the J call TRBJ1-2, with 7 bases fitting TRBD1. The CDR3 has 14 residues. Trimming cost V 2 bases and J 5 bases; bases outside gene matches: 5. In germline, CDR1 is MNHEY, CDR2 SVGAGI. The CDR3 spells CASSYIDREYGYTF. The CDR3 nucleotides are TGTGCCAGCAGTTACATAGACAGGGAGTATGGCTACACCTTC.

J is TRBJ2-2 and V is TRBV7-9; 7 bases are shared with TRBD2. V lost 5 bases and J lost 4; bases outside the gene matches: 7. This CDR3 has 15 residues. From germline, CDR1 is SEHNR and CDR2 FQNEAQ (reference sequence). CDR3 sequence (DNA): TGTGCCAGCAGCATGTCTAGCGGCCCCACCGGGGAGCTGTTTTTT. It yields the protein CASSMSSGPTGELFF.

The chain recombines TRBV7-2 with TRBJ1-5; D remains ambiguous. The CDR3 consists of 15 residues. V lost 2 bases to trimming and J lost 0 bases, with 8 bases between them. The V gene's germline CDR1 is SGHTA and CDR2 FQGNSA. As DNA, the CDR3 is TGTGCCAGCAGCTTATCGGCACTTAGCAATCAGCCCCAGCATTTT. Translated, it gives CASSLSALSNQPQHF.

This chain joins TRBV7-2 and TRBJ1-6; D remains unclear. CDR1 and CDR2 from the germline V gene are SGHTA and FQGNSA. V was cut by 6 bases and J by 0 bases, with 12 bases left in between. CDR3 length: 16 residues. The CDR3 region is CASSGLGSSYNSPLHF. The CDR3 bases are TGTGCCAGCAGTGGATTGGGGAGCTCCTATAATTCACCCCTCCACTTT.